These 23 T cell receptor beta chains originate from one sample sequenced in a study of EBV T-cell therapy then PD-1 blockade in nasopharyngeal carcinoma. Using immunoSEQ multiplex PCR, the repertoire was profiled, and TCRdb retains in-frame clones only, with some absent. The sample yields under 25,000 clones, 84% seen once. No antigen has been assigned to these receptors. The treatment: AdE1-LMPpoly-expanded autologous EBV-specific T-cell therapy followed by anti-PD-1 nivolumab. The material was CD8+ T cells from blood, obtained around day 34 from a patient whose treatment included autologous EBV-specific T cells and nivolumab. The receptors here all came from a man aged 40-49 years with nasopharyngeal carcinoma.

V is TRBV28 and J is TRBJ2-7; 11 nucleotides match TRBD2. Germline values: CDR1 MDHEN, CDR2 SYDVKM. Trimming cost V 3 bases and J 4 bases; bases outside gene matches: 8. The CDR3 length is 16 residues. This CDR3 reads CASSFPTSGGTYEQYF. CDR3 bases: TGTGCCAGCAGTTTTCCCACTAGCGGGGGAACTTACGAGCAGTACTTC.

V usage is TRBV27 and J usage is TRBJ2-7; D is unclear. V dropped 4 bases and J dropped 6 bases, with 7 bases sitting between them. Germline V lookup: CDR1 MNHEY, CDR2 SMNVEV (reference sequence). This CDR3 has 11 residues. The CDR3 nucleotides are TGTGCCAGCAGTTCTGCTGCCGAGCAGTACTTC. This encodes CASSSAAEQYF.

The CDR3 DNA follows: TGTGCCAGCAAATGGAGCTCCTATAATTCACCCCTCCACTTT. This translates into CASKWSSYNSPLHF. V usage is TRBV27 and J usage is TRBJ1-6; D call uncertain. CDR3 size: 14 residues. Trimming pared 7 bases from V and 0 bases from J, leaving 7 bases between. Germline V gene lookup returns CDR1 MNHEY and CDR2 SMNVEV (reference sequence).

J is TRBJ2-7 and V is TRBV5-5; D is possibly TRBD1 or TRBD2 (5 bases each). CDR1 and CDR2 (germline): SGHKS, YYEKEE (reference sequence). Trimming removed 3 bases at V and 3 bases at J, with 16 bases between. The CDR3 contains 15 residues. In DNA form, the CDR3 reads TGTGCCAGCAGCTGGGGAGACAGAAACCTCTACGAGCAGTACTTC. It codes for CASSWGDRNLYEQYF.

This rearrangement joins TRBV13 to TRBJ2-5, with 7 bases identical to TRBD1. In germline, CDR1 is PRHDT, CDR2 FYEKMQ (reference sequence). The CDR3 consists of 16 residues. J lost 0 bases, V lost 4 bases, and 8 bases had no gene match. CDR3 bases: TGTGCCAGCAGCTCACCCAGGGACAGATACCAAGAGACCCAGTACTTC. It translates to CASSSPRDRYQETQYF.

The CDR3: CASSPGSTEAFF. CDR3 DNA: TGTGCCAGCAGTCCAGGGAGCACTGAAGCTTTCTTT. The chain joins TRBV12-3 or TRBV12-4 to TRBJ1-1, with D tentatively TRBD1 (5 bases). Trimming stripped 5 bases from V and 4 bases from J, with 8 bases between. This CDR3 is 12 amino acids long.

This rearrangement joins TRBV6-6 to TRBJ2-3; D possibly matches TRBD1 or TRBD2 (5 bases each). CDR3 length: 11 residues. Trimming pared 7 bases from V and 6 bases from J, leaving 8 bases between. From germline, CDR1 is MNHNY and CDR2 SVGAGI (reference sequence). Here the CDR3 DNA reads TGTGCCAGCACTTGGGGGGATACGCAGTATTTT. It is translated as CASTWGDTQYF.

This clone was observed a few times. J is TRBJ1-2 and V is TRBV19; tentatively, D is TRBD1 (5 bases). The V gene's germline CDR1 is LNHDA and CDR2 SQIVND (reference sequence). Trimming removed 4 bases from V and 4 bases from J, with 10 bases in between. This CDR3 has 13 residues. The CDR3 loop is CASSNIDSYGYTF. CDR3 in DNA: TGTGCCAGTAGTAACATAGACAGCTATGGCTACACCTTC.

The chain uses TRBV7-9 and TRBJ2-7, with D perhaps being TRBD1 or TRBD2 (5 bases each). Between the trimmed V and J ends, which lost 4 bases and 4 bases, there was a span of 11 bases. This CDR3 contains 13 residues. CDR1 and CDR2 from the germline V gene are SEHNR and FQNEAQ (reference sequence). The CDR3: CASSWDRPYEQYF. As DNA, the CDR3 is TGTGCCAGCAGCTGGGACCGACCGTACGAGCAGTACTTC.

This rearrangement joins TRBV2 to TRBJ2-3; D is perhaps TRBD2 (5 bases). Germline loops: CDR1 SNHLY, CDR2 FYNNEI. Trimming took off 8 bases at V and 2 bases at J, with 17 bases between the two ends. The CDR3 is made up of 15 amino acids. DNA for the CDR3: TGTGCCAGCCCCCGTTCGCCTAGCTACACAGATACGCAGTATTTT. Protein product: CASPRSPSYTDTQYF.

This clone was found once. The chain is built from TRBV29-1 and TRBJ2-7; D may be TRBD1 (6 bases). Germline V lookup: CDR1 SQVTM, CDR2 ANQGSEA. V gave up 4 bases and J gave up 2 bases, with 24 bases separating them. This CDR3 contains 17 residues. In DNA form, the CDR3 reads TGCAGCGTTGTAGGTTTTTTGGGGACAAATTCACCCTACGAGCAGTACTTC. This encodes CSVVGFLGTNSPYEQYF.

The chain employs TRBV19 and TRBJ2-4, with 7 bases identical to TRBD1. Unmatched junction bases numbered 16, after V lost 2 bases and J lost 3 bases. The germline CDR1 and CDR2 sequences are LNHDA and SQIVND (reference sequence). The CDR3 covers 19 residues. The CDR3 region is CASSIKGTEYMIGKNIQYF. As DNA, the CDR3 is TGTGCCAGTAGTATAAAGGGGACAGAATATATGATAGGCAAAAACATTCAGTACTTC.

The chain has TRBV4-3 and TRBJ2-3, with D possibly TRBD2 on 7 matching bases. From germline, CDR1 is LGHNA and CDR2 YSLEER. The ends were cut back, 4 bases at V and 3 bases at J, with 20 bases in the middle. The CDR3 length is 17 residues. The CDR3 bases are TGCGCCAGCAGCCTATATGAAGGGGGGGCGGGGACAGATACGCAGTATTTT. Translating it yields CASSLYEGGAGTDTQYF.

The chain combines TRBV6-6 with TRBJ2-7; a possible D gene is TRBD2 (5 bases). Trimming cost V 5 bases and J 2 bases, with 10 bases left between them. The CDR3 totals 13 residues. Germline lookup yields CDR1 MNHNY and CDR2 SVGAGI (reference sequence). The CDR3 DNA reads TGTGCCAGCAGTAGCGGTCCCCCCTACGAGCAGTACTTC. Translating it yields CASSSGPPYEQYF.

CDR3 residues: CSAQTGNQETQYF. The CDR3 coding sequence is TGCAGCGCCCAGACGGGGAACCAAGAGACCCAGTACTTC. The rearrangement links TRBV29-1 to TRBJ2-5; tentatively, D is TRBD2 (5 bases). Germline V lookup: CDR1 SQVTM, CDR2 ANQGSEA. The CDR3 spans 13 residues. Trimming removed 7 bases at V and 0 bases at J, with 12 bases between.

This clone was counted once. This rearrangement joins TRBV4-3 to TRBJ2-2, with D possibly being TRBD1 (5 bases). Germline V gene sequence: CDR1 LGHNA, CDR2 YSLEER. The CDR3 is 17 residues long. V was clipped by 4 bases and J by 0 bases, with 15 bases between them. CDR3 DNA: TGCGCCAGCAGCCCGCACTACAGGACCTCGAACACCGGGGAGCTGTTTTTT. Translated, it gives CASSPHYRTSNTGELFF.

This chain joins TRBV4-3 and TRBJ2-1; 11 positions match TRBD1. With V trimmed by 3 bases and J by 2 bases, 9 bases remained unmatched. The CDR3 spans 18 residues. CDR1 LGHNA and CDR2 YSLEER come from the germline V gene. Here the CDR3 reads CASSHVFAGQGAYNEQFF. CDR3 sequence (DNA): TGCGCCAGCAGCCACGTTTTCGCGGGACAGGGGGCCTACAATGAGCAGTTCTTC.

The chain employs TRBV25-1 and TRBJ2-1; D uncertain. Germline assignment: CDR1 MGHDK and CDR2 SYGVNS. The CDR3 loop spans 12 amino acids. V lost 1 base and J lost 7, with 5 bases in between. The DNA for the CDR3 is TGTGCCAGCAGTGAATGGAGAAATGAGCAGTTCTTC. Translating it yields CASSEWRNEQFF.

The rearrangement links TRBV4-3 to TRBJ1-5; possibly TRBD1 for D (5 bases). The CDR3 loop spans 15 amino acids. The V and J ends lost 0 bases and 6 bases respectively, with 12 bases between them. Germline V gene lookup returns CDR1 LGHNA and CDR2 YSLEER. Here the CDR3 DNA reads TGCGCCAGCAGCCAAGAGCGGGGAAGGGGTCAGCCCCAGCATTTT. Translated: CASSQERGRGQPQHF.

This clone was recorded only once. The chain is built from TRBV5-1 and TRBJ1-1, with 9 bases fitting TRBD1. Germline trimming cut 4 bases from V and 1 base from J; bases unmatched to any gene: 5. The CDR3 loop spans 15 amino acids. CDR1 is SGHRS, CDR2 YFSETQ, per germline. Here the CDR3 reads CASSPDRGGNTEAFF. Here the CDR3 DNA reads TGCGCCAGCAGCCCGGACAGGGGCGGGAACACTGAAGCTTTCTTT. Full variable domain (remainder filled in from reference TRBV5-1 and TRBJ1-1): KAGVTQTPRYLIKTRGQQVTLSCSPISGHRSVSWYQQTPGQGLQFLFEYFSETQRNKGNFPGRFSGRQFSNSRSEMNVSTLELGDSALYLCASSPDRGGNTEAFFGQGTRLTVV.

The CDR3: CASSLARTGIDTQYF. The DNA for the CDR3 is TGTGCCAGCAGCTTAGCGAGGACAGGGATAGATACGCAGTATTTT. This chain connects TRBV7-2 to TRBJ2-3; 8 nucleotides align to TRBD1. In germline, CDR1 is SGHTA, CDR2 FQGNSA. Trimming at V came to 0 bases and at J to 5 bases, leaving 4 bases not matched to a gene. This CDR3 has 15 residues.

V and J are TRBV24-1 and TRBJ2-7; a weak D match, TRBD2 (5 bases). Germline lookup yields CDR1 KGHDR and CDR2 SFDVKD. V was shortened by 4 bases and J by 4 bases, with 13 bases between the two germline ends. CDR3 size: 14 residues. The DNA for the CDR3 is TGTGCCACCAGTGACCCCGACCGAGGGTACGAGCAGTACTTC. Translated, it gives CATSDPDRGYEQYF.

On this clone itself: The germline gene is not matched at one end of the junction; a read error may be the cause. This rearrangement joins TRBV7-8 to TRBJ2-7; D call uncertain. The CDR3 covers 14 residues. Per the germline V gene, CDR1 is SGHVS and CDR2 is FQNEAQ. The CDR3 region has the DNA TGTGCCAGCAGGTTAGGGTGGGTCCCCTACGAGCAGTACTTC. This translates into CASRLGWVPYEQYF.